These 3 T cell receptor beta chains were sequenced from one sample in a study of T cell repertoires in cytomegalovirus infection. TCRdb re-analysed the reads in MiXCR, keeping a single row per CDR3 protein. In the table there are approximately 1,000,000 distinct CDR3 sequences, 31% of which are singletons. Antigen specificity for these receptors is unknown. The input for sequencing was cultured CD8+ T cells from PBMCs, taken from culture after CMV antigen stimulation. The receptor set was obtained from a human donor in good health (CMV status not recorded). Some clones in this sample may be carry-over from other donors' samples.

As to this clonotype: A much larger clone is a single base away; this may be a read error. The chain recombines TRBV27 with TRBJ2-1; perhaps TRBD2 as D (5 bases). Germline CDR1 and CDR2: MNHEY and SMNVEV (reference sequence). This CDR3 comprises 11 residues. For the CDR3, the DNA is TGTGTCAGCATCGGAGGCGATGAGCAGTTCTTC. Protein sequence: CVSIGGDEQFF.

This clonotype has a handful of counts. This sequence joins TRBV28 and TRBJ2-7, with TRBD2 identical over 9 bases. The germline gives CDR1 MDHEN, CDR2 SYDVKM. This CDR3 region has 14 residues. Trimming at V came to 8 bases and at J to 0 bases, leaving 5 bases not matched to a gene. The CDR3 is CASRGGGASYEQYV. DNA of the CDR3: TGTGCCAGCCGCGGGGGGGGCGCCTCCTACGAGCAGTACGTC.

This clonotype turned up a few times. The chain carries TRBV6-5 and TRBJ1-1; D ambiguous. Trimming took off 7 bases at V and 4 bases at J, with 10 bases between the two ends. This CDR3 comprises 12 residues. CDR1 is MNHEY, CDR2 SVGAGI, per germline. CDR3 region: CASKTPITEAFF. In DNA, the CDR3 is TGTGCCAGCAAAACACCGATCACTGAAGCTTTCTTT.